This T cell receptor beta chain was documented in a study of blood T cells in healthy people across ages. Through a sample-barcoded 5' primer and a J-beta primer mix, a second PCR was run for roughly 6 to 12 cycles. TCRdb itself ran the 5' RACE reads through MiXCR, one entry per CDR3 protein. The sample lists about 540,000 distinct CDR3 sequences; around 24% were seen once. Findings and caveats of the study: Naive CD4+ cells and diversity were both higher in long-lived donors than in aged donors.

With regard to this clonotype: Its antigen is unknown.

The CDR3 loop spans 15 amino acids. Germline values: CDR1 DFQATT, CDR2 SNEGSKA (reference sequence). V lost 6 bases to trimming and J lost 4 bases; unmatched junction nucleotides: 10. Those donating, healthy Caucasian individuals from Russia, were aged roughly 6 to 95. A further study also used this sample, focusing on T cells of mothers and their children. From that study: Every mother supplied over 9 million TCR beta CDR3 reads and every child around 3 million.

The clonotype comes from a boy between 10 and 17 years old in good health. This chain uses TRBV20-1 with TRBJ2-1; 9 nucleotides match TRBD2. The sequenced sample was blood. The CDR3 spells CSAPGPGLAYNEQFF. DNA of the CDR3: TGCAGTGCGCCTGGGCCGGGACTAGCTTACAATGAGCAGTTCTTC.